The 7 T cell receptor beta chains below all came from one sample that was sequenced in a study of T cell clones after liver transplantation. Here immunoSEQ multiplex PCR was the method, and the copy in TCRdb shows in-frame clones only, minus some. The sample has 65,000 to 90,000 clones, about 88% seen once. This material consisted of CD4+ T cells from blood, taken before liver transplant. The receptors originated from a human donor who received a liver transplant.

The CDR3 reads CASSARTPGADTQYF. CDR3 nucleotide sequence: TGTGCCAGCAGCGCCAGAACACCGGGAGCCGATACGCAGTATTTT. J is TRBJ2-3 and V is TRBV14; D is possibly TRBD2 (6 bases). The CDR3 runs 15 residues. V was shortened by 5 bases and J by 6 bases, with 18 bases between the two germline ends. Germline loops: CDR1 SGHDN, CDR2 FVKESK.

J is TRBJ2-1 and V is TRBV29-1; 7 bases are a match to TRBD1. J was trimmed by 6 bases and V by 7 bases; bases with no gene match: 15. Germline V gene sequence: CDR1 SQVTM, CDR2 ANQGSEA. This CDR3 comprises 15 residues. The DNA for the CDR3 is TGCAGCGCTTCTTGGGGACAGCGATTTTTCAATGAGCAGTTCTTC. This sequence encodes CSASWGQRFFNEQFF.

This clone has a single count. CDR3 nucleotides: TGTGCCAGCAGCGTAGTCGGGTTTGATACGCAGTATTTT. It is translated as CASSVVGFDTQYF. The chain links TRBV9 to TRBJ2-3; D gene unclear. Per the germline V gene, CDR1 is SGDLS and CDR2 is YYNGEE. The CDR3 covers 13 residues. V lost 0 bases, J lost 6 bases, and 8 bases lay in between.

V gene TRBV11-3 combines with J gene TRBJ2-1; D may be TRBD1 or TRBD2 (5 bases each). CDR1 and CDR2 from the germline V gene are SGHNT and YENEEA. The CDR3 contains 14 residues. V lost 5 bases to trimming and J lost 7 bases, with 15 bases between them. The CDR3: CASSPTVGGNEQFF. The CDR3, as DNA: TGTGCCAGCAGCCCAACCGTTGGGGGAAATGAGCAGTTCTTC.

The chain employs TRBV7-2 and TRBJ2-1, with 14 bases matching TRBD2. The CDR3 contains 19 residues. Germline V gene lookup returns CDR1 SGHTA and CDR2 FQGNSA. Trimming at V came to 2 bases and at J to 3 bases, leaving 9 bases not matched to a gene. The CDR3 reads CASSLSGLAGGTGYNEQFF. CDR3 coding DNA: TGTGCCAGCAGCTTATCCGGACTAGCGGGAGGAACTGGCTACAATGAGCAGTTCTTC.

The chain combines TRBV7-6 with TRBJ2-1; perhaps TRBD2 as D (5 bases). Germline values: CDR1 SGHVS, CDR2 FNYEAQ. This CDR3 has 17 amino acids. V was clipped by 1 base and J by 7 bases, with 20 bases between them. The CDR3 loop reads CASSLGTGLVDGNEQFF. As DNA, the CDR3 is TGTGCCAGCAGCTTAGGGACGGGATTGGTGGATGGTAATGAGCAGTTCTTC.

The J gene is TRBJ2-2, the V gene TRBV5-1; D is possibly TRBD1 (5 bases). Looked up from germline, CDR1 is SGHRS and CDR2 is YFSETQ. Between the trimmed V and J ends, which lost 4 bases and 7 bases, there was a span of 14 bases. CDR3 size: 14 residues. The chain's CDR3 is CASSPSWGGGELFF. As DNA, the CDR3 is TGCGCCAGCAGCCCATCTTGGGGCGGCGGGGAGCTGTTTTTT.